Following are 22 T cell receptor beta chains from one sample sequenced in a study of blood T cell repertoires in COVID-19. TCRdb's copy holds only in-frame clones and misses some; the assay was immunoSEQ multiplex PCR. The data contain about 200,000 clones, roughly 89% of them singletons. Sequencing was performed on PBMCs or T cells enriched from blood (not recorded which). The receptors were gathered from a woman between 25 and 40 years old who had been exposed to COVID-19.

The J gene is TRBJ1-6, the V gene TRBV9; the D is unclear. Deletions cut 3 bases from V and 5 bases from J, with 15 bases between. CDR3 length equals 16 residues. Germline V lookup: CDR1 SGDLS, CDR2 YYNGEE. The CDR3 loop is CASSGEGIANNSPLHF. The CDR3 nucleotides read TGTGCCAGCAGCGGCGAGGGTATAGCGAATAATTCACCCCTCCACTTT.

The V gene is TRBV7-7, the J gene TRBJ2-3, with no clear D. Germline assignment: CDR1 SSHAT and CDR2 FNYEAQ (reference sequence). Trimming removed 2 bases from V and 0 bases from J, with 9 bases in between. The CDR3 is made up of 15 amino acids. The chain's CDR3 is CASSLSPASTDTQYF. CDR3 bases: TGTGCCAGCAGCTTATCTCCAGCGAGCACAGATACGCAGTATTTT. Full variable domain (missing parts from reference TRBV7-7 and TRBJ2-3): GAGVSQSPRYKVTKRGQDVTLRCDPISSHATLYWYQQALGQGPEFLTYFNYEAQPDKSGLPSDRFSAERPEGSISTLTIQRTEQRDSAMYRCASSLSPASTDTQYFGPGTRLTVL.

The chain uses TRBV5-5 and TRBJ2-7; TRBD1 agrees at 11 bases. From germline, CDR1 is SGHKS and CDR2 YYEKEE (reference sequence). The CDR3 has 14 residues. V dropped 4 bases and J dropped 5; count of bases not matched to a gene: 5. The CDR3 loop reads CASSRTGGIHEQYF. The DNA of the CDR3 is TGTGCCAGCAGCCGGACAGGGGGCATACACGAGCAGTACTTC. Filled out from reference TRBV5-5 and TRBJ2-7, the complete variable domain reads DAGVTQSPTHLIKTRGQQVTLRCSPISGHKSVSWYQQVLGQGPQFIFQYYEKEERGRGNFPDRFSARQFPNYSSELNVNALLLGDSALYLCASSRTGGIHEQYFGPGTRLTVT.

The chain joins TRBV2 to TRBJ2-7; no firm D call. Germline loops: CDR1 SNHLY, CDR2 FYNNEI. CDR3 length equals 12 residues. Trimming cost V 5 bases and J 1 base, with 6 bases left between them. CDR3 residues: CASSTESYEQYF. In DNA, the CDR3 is TGTGCCAGCAGTACAGAATCCTACGAGCAGTACTTC.

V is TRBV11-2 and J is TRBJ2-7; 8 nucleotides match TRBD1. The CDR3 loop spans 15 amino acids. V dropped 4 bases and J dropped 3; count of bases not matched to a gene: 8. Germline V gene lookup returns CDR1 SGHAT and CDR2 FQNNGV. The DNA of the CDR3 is TGTGCCAGCAGCTCGAAACAGGGGGAACACTACGAGCAGTACTTC. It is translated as CASSSKQGEHYEQYF.

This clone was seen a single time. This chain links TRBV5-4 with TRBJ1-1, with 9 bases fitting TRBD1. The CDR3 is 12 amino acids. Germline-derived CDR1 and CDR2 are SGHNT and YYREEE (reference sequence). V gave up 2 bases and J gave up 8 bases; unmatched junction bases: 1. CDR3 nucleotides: TGTGCCAGCAGCTTCGGGACAGGGGAAGCTTTCTTT. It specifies CASSFGTGEAFF.

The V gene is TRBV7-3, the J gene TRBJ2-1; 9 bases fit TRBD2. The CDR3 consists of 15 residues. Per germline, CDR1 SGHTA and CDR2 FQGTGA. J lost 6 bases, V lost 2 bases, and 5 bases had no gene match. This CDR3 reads CASSLASGVGNEQFF. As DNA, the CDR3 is TGTGCCAGCAGCTTAGCTAGCGGGGTGGGCAATGAGCAGTTCTTC.

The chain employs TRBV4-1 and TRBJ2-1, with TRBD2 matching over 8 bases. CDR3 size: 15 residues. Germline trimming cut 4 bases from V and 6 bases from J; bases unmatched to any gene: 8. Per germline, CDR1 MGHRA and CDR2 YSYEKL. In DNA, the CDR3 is TGCGCCAGCAGCCCCCGCGGGGGGCCCCCCAATGAGCAGTTCTTC. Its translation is CASSPRGGPPNEQFF.

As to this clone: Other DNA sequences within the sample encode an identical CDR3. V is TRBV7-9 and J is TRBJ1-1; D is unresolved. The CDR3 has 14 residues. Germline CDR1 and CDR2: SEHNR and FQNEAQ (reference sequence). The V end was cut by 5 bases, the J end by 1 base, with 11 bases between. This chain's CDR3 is CASSPRTGNTEAFF. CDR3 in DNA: TGTGCCAGCAGCCCACGCACGGGGAACACTGAAGCTTTCTTT.

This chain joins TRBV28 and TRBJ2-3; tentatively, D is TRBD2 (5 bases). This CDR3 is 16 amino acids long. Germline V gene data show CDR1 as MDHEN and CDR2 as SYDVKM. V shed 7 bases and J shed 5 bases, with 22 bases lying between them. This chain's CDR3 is CASTTSSRRAGDTQYF. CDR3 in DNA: TGTGCCAGCACCACATCGTCGAGGCGGGCCGGAGATACGCAGTATTTT.

The CDR3 region has the DNA TGTGCCAGCAGCGTAGAGACTAGCGGGGGGCGCAATGAGCAGTTCTTC. It is translated as CASSVETSGGRNEQFF. V gene TRBV9 combines with J gene TRBJ2-1; TRBD2 matches 13 bases. Germline values: CDR1 SGDLS, CDR2 YYNGEE. The J segment lost 6 bases and the V segment lost 0 bases, leaving 3 bases of the junction unmatched. CDR3 length equals 16 residues.

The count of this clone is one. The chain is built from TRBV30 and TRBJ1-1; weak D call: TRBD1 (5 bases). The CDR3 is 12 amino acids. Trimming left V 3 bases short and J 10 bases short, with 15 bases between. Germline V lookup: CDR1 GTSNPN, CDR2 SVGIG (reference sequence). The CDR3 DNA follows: TGTGCCTGGAGGGCGGGGGGAAGGCGAGCTTTCTTT. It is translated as CAWRAGGRRAFF. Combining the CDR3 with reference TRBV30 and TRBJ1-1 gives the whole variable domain SQTIHQWPATLVQPVGSPLSLECTVEGTSNPNLYWYRQAAGRGLQLLFYSVGIGQISSEVPQNLSASRPQDRQFILSSKKLLLSDSGFYLCAWRAGGRRAFFGQGTRLTVV.

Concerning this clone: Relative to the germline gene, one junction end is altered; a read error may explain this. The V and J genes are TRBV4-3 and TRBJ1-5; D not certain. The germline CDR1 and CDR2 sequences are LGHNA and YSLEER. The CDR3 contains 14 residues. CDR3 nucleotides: TGCGCCAGCAGCCAAGAGCGTATTTATCAACCCCAGCATTTT. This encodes CASSQERIYQPQHF.

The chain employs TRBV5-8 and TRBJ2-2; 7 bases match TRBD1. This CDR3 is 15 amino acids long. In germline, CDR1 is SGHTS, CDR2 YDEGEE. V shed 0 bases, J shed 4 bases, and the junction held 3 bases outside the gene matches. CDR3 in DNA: TGTGCCAGCAGCTTGGCCGACAGGGCCACCGGGGAGCTGTTTTTT. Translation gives CASSLADRATGELFF.

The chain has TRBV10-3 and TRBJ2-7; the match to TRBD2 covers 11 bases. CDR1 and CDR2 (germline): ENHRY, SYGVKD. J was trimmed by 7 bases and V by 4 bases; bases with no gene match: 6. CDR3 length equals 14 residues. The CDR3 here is CAISGTSGSGEQYF. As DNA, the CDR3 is TGTGCCATCAGTGGAACTAGCGGGAGTGGGGAGCAGTACTTC.

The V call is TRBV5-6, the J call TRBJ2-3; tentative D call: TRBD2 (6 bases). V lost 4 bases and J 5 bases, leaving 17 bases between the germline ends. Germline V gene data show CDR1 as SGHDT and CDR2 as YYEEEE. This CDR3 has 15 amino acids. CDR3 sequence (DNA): TGTGCCAGCAGCGACCGGGACTGGTACCTAGATACGCAGTATTTT. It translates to CASSDRDWYLDTQYF.

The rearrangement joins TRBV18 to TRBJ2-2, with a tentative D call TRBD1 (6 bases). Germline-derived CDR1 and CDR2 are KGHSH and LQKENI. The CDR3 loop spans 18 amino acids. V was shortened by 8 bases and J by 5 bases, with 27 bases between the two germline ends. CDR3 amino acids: CASLARIAGTLWTGELFF. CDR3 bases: TGTGCCAGCCTCGCGAGAATAGCCGGGACACTCTGGACCGGGGAGCTGTTTTTT. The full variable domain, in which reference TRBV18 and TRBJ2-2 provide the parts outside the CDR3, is NAGVMQNPRHLVRRRGQEARLRCSPMKGHSHVYWYRQLPEEGLKFMVYLQKENIIDESGMPKERFSAEFPKEGPSILRIQQVVRGDSAAYFCASLARIAGTLWTGELFFGEGSRLTVL.

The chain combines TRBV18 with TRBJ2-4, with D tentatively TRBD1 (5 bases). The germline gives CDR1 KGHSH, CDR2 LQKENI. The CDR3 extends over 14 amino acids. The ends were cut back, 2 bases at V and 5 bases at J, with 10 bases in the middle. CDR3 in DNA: TGTGCCAGCTCACCAGGTGGCAGGGAAAACATTCAGTACTTC. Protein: CASSPGGRENIQYF. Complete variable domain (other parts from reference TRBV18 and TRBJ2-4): NAGVMQNPRHLVRRRGQEARLRCSPMKGHSHVYWYRQLPEEGLKFMVYLQKENIIDESGMPKERFSAEFPKEGPSILRIQQVVRGDSAAYFCASSPGGRENIQYFGAGTRLSVL.

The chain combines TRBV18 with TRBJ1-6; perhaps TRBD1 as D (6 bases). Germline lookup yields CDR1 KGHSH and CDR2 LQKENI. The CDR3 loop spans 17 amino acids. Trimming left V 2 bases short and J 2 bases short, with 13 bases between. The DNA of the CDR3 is TGTGCCAGCTCACCAGGGTCCGGACAGACCTATAATTCACCCCTCCACTTT. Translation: CASSPGSGQTYNSPLHF.

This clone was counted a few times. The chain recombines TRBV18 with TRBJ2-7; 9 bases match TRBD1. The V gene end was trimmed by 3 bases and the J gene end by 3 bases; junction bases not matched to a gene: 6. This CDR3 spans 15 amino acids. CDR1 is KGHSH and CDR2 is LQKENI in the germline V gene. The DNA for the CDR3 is TGTGCCAGCTCACCTACAGGGGGCAGTATCTACGAGCAGTACTTC. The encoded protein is CASSPTGGSIYEQYF.

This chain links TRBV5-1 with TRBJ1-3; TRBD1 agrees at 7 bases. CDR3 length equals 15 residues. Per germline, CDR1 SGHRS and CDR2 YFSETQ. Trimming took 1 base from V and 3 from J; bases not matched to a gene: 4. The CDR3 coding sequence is TGCGCCAGCAGCTTGCCCGGGACAGTTGGAAACACCATATATTTT. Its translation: CASSLPGTVGNTIYF. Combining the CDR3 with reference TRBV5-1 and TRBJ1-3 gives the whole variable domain KAGVTQTPRYLIKTRGQQVTLSCSPISGHRSVSWYQQTPGQGLQFLFEYFSETQRNKGNFPGRFSGRQFSNSRSEMNVSTLELGDSALYLCASSLPGTVGNTIYFGEGSWLTVV.

In DNA form, the CDR3 reads TGCGCCAGCAGCCGGGGGGGCGAGCAGTACTTC. The encoded protein is CASSRGGEQYF. The gene calls are TRBV4-1 and TRBJ2-7, with 7 bases aligning to TRBD2. The V and J ends lost 4 bases and 6 bases, in that order; junction bases with no gene match: 0. Germline CDR1 MGHRA, CDR2 YSYEKL. The CDR3 has 11 amino acids.